The present TCR beta chain was sequenced within a study of blood T cells in healthy people across ages. Through a sample-barcoded 5' primer and a J-beta primer mix, a second PCR was run for roughly 6 to 12 cycles. Researchers report that a template-switch adaptor with 12 random nucleotides tagged each cDNA molecule. TCRdb ran MiXCR on the 5' RACE reads and lists one entry per CDR3 protein. The sample lists approximately 900,000 distinct CDR3 sequences, almost 30% occurring once. Caucasian, healthy and from Russia, the donors were aged between about 6 and 90. These data were also filed under a second study, of T cells of mothers and their children. As that study records: Slightly, though not significantly, more overlap was seen in related than in unrelated mother-child pairs. There were no persistent microchimeric T cell clones detected.

The receptor comes from a woman in her forties in good health. Sequencing used blood.

The CDR3 loop is CASSSPGGAKNIQYF. In DNA, the CDR3 is TGTGCCAGCAGCTCCCCAGGGGGTGCCAAAAACATTCAGTACTTC. The chain carries TRBV9 and TRBJ2-4; 7 bases map to TRBD1. Germline V gene data show CDR1 as SGDLS and CDR2 as YYNGEE. The CDR3 has 15 amino acids. V gave up 4 bases and J gave up 1 base; unmatched junction bases: 5.